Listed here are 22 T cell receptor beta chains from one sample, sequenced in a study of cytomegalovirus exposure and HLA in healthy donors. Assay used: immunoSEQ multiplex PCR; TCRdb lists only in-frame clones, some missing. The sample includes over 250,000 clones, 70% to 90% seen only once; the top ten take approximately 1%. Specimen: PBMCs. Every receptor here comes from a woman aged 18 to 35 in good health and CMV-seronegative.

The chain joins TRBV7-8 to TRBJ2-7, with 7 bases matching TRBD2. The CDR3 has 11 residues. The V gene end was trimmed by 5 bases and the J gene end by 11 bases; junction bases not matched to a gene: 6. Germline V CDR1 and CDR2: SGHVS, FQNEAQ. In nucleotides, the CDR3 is TGTGCCAGCAGCCGAGGACGGGGGGAGTACTTC. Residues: CASSRGRGEYF. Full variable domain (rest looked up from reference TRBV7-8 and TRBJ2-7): GAGVSQSPRYKVAKRGQDVALRCDPISGHVSLFWYQQALGQGPEFLTYFQNEAQLDKSGLPSDRFFAERPEGSVSTLKIQRTQQEDSAVYLCASSRGRGEYFGPGTRLTVT.

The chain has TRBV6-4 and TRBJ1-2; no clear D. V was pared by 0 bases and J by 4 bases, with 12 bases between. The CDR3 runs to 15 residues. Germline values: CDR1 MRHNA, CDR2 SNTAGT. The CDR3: CASSDSAKGSYGYTF. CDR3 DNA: TGTGCCAGCAGTGACTCCGCCAAAGGGAGCTATGGCTACACCTTC.

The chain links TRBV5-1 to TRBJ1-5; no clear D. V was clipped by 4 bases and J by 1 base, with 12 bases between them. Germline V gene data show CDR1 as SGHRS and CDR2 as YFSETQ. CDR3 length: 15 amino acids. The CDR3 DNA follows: TGCGCCAGCAGCGAGAGGATGAGGAGCAATCAGCCCCAGCATTTT. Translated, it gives CASSERMRSNQPQHF.

CDR3 sequence (DNA): TGCGCCAGCAGCCCTTATGACGGGGGAACCACCGGGGAGCTGTTTTTT. It specifies CASSPYDGGTTGELFF. The rearrangement joins TRBV5-1 to TRBJ2-2, with TRBD2 as a possible D gene (6 bases). This CDR3 contains 16 residues. Germline V CDR1 and CDR2: SGHRS, YFSETQ. Trimming cost V 4 bases and J 4 bases, with 17 bases left between them.

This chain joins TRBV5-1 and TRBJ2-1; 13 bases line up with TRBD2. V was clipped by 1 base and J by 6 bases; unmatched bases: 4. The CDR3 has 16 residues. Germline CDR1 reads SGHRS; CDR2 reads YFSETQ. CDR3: CASSLWTSGSSNEQFF. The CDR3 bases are TGCGCCAGCAGCTTGTGGACTAGCGGGAGTAGCAATGAGCAGTTCTTC.

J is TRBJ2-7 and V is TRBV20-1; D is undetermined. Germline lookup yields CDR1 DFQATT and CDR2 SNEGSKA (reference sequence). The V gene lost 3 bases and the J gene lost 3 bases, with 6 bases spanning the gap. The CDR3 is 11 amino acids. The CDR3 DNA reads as TGCAGTGCTAGGAGGTTCTACGAGCAGTACTTC. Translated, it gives CSARRFYEQYF.

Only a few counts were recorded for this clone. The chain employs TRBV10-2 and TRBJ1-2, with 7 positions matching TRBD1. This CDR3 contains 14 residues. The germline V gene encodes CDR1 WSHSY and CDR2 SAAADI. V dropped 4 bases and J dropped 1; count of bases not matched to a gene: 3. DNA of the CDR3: TGCGCCAGCAGTGGTACAGGGGTTAACTATGGCTACACCTTC. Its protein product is CASSGTGVNYGYTF.

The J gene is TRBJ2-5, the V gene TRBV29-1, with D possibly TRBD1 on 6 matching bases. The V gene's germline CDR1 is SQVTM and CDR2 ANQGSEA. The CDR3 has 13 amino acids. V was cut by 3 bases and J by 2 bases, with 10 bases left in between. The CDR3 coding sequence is TGCAGCGTTGATCGGACAGAGCAAGAGACCCAGTACTTC. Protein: CSVDRTEQETQYF.

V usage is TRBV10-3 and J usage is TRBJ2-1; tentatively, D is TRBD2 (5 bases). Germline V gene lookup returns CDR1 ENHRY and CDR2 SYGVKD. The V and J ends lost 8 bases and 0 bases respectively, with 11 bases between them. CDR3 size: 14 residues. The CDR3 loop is CAIGGSNSYNEQFF. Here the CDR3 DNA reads TGTGCCATCGGAGGTAGCAACTCCTACAATGAGCAGTTCTTC.

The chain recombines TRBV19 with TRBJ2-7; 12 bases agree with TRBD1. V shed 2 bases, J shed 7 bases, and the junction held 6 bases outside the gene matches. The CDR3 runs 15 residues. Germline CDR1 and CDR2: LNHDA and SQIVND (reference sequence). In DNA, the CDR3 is TGTGCCAGTAGTATATCGGGACAGGGGGCGTTTGAGCAGTACTTC. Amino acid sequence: CASSISGQGAFEQYF. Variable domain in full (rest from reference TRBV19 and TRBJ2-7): DGGITQSPKYLFRKEGQNVTLSCEQNLNHDAMYWYRQDPGQGLRLIYYSQIVNDFQKGDIAEGYSVSREKKESFPLTVTSAQKNPTAFYLCASSISGQGAFEQYFGPGTRLTVT.

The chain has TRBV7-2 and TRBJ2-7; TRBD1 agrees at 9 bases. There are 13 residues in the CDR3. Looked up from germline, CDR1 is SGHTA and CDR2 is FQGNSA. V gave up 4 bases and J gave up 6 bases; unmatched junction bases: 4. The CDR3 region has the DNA TGTGCCAGCAGCTGGGGACAGGGTCGCGAGCAGTACTTC. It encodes CASSWGQGREQYF. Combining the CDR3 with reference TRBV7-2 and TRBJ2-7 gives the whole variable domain GAGVSQSPSNKVTEKGKDVELRCDPISGHTALYWYRQSLGQGLEFLIYFQGNSAPDKSGLPSDRFSAERTGGSVSTLTIQRTQQEDSAVYLCASSWGQGREQYFGPGTRLTVT.

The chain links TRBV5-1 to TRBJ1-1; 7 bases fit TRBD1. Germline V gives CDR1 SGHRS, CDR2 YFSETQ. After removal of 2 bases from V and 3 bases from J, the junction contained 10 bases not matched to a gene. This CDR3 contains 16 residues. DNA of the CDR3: TGCGCCAGCAGCTTTTCAAGGGGGCGTTGGCACACTGAAGCTTTCTTT. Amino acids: CASSFSRGRWHTEAFF.

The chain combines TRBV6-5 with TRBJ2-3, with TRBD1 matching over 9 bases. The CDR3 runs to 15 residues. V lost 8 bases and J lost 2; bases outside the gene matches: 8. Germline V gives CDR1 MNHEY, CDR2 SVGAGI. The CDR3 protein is CASRIGTGYTDTQYF. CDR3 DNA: TGTGCCAGCCGCATAGGGACAGGGTACACAGATACGCAGTATTTT.

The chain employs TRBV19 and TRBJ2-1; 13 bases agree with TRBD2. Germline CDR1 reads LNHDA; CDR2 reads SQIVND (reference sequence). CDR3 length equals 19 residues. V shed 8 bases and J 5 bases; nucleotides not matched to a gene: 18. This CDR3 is CASSKRTSGSSVYNNEQFF. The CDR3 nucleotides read TGTGCCAGTTCGAAAAGGACTAGCGGGAGTAGTGTCTATAACAATGAGCAGTTCTTC.

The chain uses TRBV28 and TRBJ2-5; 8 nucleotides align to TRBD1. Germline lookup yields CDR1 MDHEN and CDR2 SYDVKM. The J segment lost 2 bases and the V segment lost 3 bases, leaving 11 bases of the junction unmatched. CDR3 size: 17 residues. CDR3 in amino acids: CASSFRDRTGRQETQYF. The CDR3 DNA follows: TGTGCCAGCAGTTTTCGGGACCGGACAGGGAGGCAAGAGACCCAGTACTTC.

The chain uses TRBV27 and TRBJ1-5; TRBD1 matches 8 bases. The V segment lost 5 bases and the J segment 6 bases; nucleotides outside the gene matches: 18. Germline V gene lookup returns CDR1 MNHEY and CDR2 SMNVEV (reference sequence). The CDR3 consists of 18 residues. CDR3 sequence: CASSNRRDRHQVGQPQHF. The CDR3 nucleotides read TGTGCCAGCAGTAACCGCCGGGACAGGCATCAGGTCGGTCAGCCCCAGCATTTT.

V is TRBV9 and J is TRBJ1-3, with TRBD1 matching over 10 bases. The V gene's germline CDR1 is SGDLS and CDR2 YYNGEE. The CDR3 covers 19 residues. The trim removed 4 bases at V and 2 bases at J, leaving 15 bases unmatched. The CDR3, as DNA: TGTGCCAGCAGCTCACAAATGGGACAGGGGAACCCTCCTGGAAACACCATATATTTT. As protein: CASSSQMGQGNPPGNTIYF.

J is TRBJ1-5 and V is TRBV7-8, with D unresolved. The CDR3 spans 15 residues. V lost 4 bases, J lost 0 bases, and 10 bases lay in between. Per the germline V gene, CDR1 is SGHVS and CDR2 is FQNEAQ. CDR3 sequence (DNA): TGTGCCAGCAGCTCTACAGCTTATAGCAATCAGCCCCAGCATTTT. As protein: CASSSTAYSNQPQHF.

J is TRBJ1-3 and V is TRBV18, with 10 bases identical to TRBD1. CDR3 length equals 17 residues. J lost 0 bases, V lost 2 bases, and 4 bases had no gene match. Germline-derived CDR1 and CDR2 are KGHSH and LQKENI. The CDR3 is CASSPGTGADSGNTIYF. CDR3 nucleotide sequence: TGTGCCAGCTCACCAGGGACAGGGGCCGACTCTGGAAACACCATATATTTT.

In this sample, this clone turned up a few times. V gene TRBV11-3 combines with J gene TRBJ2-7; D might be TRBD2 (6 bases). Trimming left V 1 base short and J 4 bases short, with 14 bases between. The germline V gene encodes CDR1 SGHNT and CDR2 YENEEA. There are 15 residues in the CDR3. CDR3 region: CASSLAGEQIYEQYF. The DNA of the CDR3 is TGTGCCAGCAGCTTAGCGGGAGAGCAGATTTACGAGCAGTACTTC. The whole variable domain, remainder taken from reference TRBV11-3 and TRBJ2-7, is EAGVVQSPRYKIIEKKQPVAFWCNPISGHNTLYWYLQNLGQGPELLIRYENEEAVDDSQLPKDRFSAERLKGVDSTLKIQPAELGDSAVYLCASSLAGEQIYEQYFGPGTRLTVT.

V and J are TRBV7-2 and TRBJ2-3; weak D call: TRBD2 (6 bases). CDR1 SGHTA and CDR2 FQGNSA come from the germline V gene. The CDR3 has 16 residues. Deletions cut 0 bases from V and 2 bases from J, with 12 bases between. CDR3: CASSLALRGLTDTQYF. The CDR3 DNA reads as TGTGCCAGCAGCTTAGCCTTGCGGGGCCTCACAGATACGCAGTATTTT.

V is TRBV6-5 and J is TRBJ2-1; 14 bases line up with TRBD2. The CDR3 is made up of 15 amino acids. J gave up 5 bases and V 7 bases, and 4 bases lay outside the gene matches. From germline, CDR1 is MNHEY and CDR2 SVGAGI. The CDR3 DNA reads TGTGCCAGCACCCGACTAGCGGGAGGGAACAATGAGCAGTTCTTC. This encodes CASTRLAGGNNEQFF.